This TCR beta chain stems from a study of cytomegalovirus exposure and HLA in healthy donors. Looking at the study overall: Earlier findings included about 120 million unique TCR beta sequences obtained from 180 million or so T cells.

Findings and caveats of the study: The study listed around 150 cytomegalovirus-associated TCR beta chains.

As for this clone: Its antigen remains unknown.

Germline trimming cut 0 bases from V and 4 bases from J; bases unmatched to any gene: 3. The CDR3 is 15 residues long. Germline CDR1 reads KGHSH; CDR2 reads LQKENI. PCR primers comprised 60 Vbeta and 13 Jbeta primers. Assay used: immunoSEQ multiplex PCR; TCRdb lists only in-frame clones, some missing. The data hold some 190,000 clones, with more than 70% observed a single time. The sequence came from a girl aged 5-17 years in good health and CMV-seropositive. This chain connects TRBV18 to TRBJ1-2, with TRBD1 identical over 9 bases. The specimen sequenced was PBMCs. CDR3 coding DNA: TGTGCCAGCTCACCACCGGGACAGGGCTTCTATGGCTACACCTTC. Translation gives CASSPPGQGFYGYTF.